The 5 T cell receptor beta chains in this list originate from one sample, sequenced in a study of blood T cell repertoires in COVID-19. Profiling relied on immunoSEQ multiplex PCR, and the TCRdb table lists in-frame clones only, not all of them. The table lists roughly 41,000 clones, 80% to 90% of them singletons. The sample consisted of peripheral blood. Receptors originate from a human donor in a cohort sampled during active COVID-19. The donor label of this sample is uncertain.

The CDR3 region has the DNA TGTGCCAGCAGCTTACCGGACAGGCTAGACGTCGAGCAGTACTTC. Translating it yields CASSLPDRLDVEQYF. The chain combines TRBV5-8 with TRBJ2-7; TRBD1 aligns across 7 bases. The CDR3 extends over 15 amino acids. From germline, CDR1 is SGHTS and CDR2 YDEGEE. V was clipped by 2 bases and J by 6 bases; unmatched bases: 11.

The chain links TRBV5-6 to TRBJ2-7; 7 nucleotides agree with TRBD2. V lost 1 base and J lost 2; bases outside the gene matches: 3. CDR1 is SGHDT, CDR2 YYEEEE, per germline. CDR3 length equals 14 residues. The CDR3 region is CASSLSGTTYEQYF. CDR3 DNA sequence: TGTGCCAGCAGCTTGTCCGGGACTACCTACGAGCAGTACTTC. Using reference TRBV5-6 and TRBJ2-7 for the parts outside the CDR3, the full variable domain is DAGVTQSPTHLIKTRGQQVTLRCSPKSGHDTVSWYQQALGQGPQFIFQYYEEEERQRGNFPDRFSGHQFPNYSSELNVNALLLGDSALYLCASSLSGTTYEQYFGPGTRLTVT.

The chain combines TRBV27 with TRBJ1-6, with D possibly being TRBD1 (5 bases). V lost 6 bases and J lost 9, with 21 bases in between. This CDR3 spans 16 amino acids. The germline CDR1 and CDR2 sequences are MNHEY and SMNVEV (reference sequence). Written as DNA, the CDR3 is TGTGCCAGCAGAAGCCGCAGGGCAGCGAGCTTTTCACCCCTCCACTTT. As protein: CASRSRRAASFSPLHF.

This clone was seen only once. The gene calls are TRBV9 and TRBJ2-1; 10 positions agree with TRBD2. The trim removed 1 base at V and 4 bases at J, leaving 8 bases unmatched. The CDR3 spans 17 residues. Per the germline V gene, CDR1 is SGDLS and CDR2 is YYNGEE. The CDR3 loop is CASSVISGGTPYNEQFF. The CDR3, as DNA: TGTGCCAGCAGCGTAATTAGCGGGGGGACCCCTTACAATGAGCAGTTCTTC.

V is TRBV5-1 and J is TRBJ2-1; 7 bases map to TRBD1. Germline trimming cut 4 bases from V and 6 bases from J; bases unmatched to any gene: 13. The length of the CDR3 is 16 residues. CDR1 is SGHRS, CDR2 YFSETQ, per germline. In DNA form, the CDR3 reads TGCGCCAGCAGCCTCGGGACAGCCAAAAGAAGCAATGAGCAGTTCTTC. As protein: CASSLGTAKRSNEQFF.